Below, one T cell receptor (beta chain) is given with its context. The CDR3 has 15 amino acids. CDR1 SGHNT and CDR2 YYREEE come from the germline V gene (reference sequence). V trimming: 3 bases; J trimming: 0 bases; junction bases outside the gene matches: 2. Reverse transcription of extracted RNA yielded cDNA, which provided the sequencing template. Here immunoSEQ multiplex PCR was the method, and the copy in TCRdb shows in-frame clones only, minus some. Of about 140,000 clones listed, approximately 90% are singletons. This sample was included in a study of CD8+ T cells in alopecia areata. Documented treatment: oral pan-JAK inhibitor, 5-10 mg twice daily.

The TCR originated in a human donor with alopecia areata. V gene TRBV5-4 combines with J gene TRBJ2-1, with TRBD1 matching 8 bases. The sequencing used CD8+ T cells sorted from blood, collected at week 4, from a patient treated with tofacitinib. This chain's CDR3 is CASSSDRVSYNEQFF. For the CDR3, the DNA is TGTGCCAGCAGCTCGGACAGGGTCTCCTACAATGAGCAGTTCTTC.